This entry is about one TCR beta chain. CDR3 length equals 13 residues. Germline trimming cut 3 bases from V and 6 bases from J; bases unmatched to any gene: 0. Looked up from germline, CDR1 is WNHNN and CDR2 is SYGVQD (reference sequence). The data originate from a study of blood T cell repertoires in COVID-19. Only in-frame clones appear in the TCRdb table, and some are missing; sequencing was by immunoSEQ multiplex PCR. In the table there are about 120,000 clones, 82% of which are singletons. The sample comprised peripheral blood. The rearrangement joins TRBV10-1 to TRBJ2-2; 8 nucleotides line up with TRBD1. The sequence was collected from a human donor in a cohort sampled during active COVID-19. CDR3 sequence: CASSEQGAGELFF. The CDR3, as DNA: TGCGCCAGCAGTGAACAGGGGGCCGGGGAGCTGTTTTTT.